Listed below are T cell receptor beta chains from one sample, sequenced in a study of T cell responses to AZD1222 COVID-19 vaccine. Sequenced by immunoSEQ multiplex PCR; TCRdb stores in-frame clones only, minus some. The data show around 140,000 clones, around 90% seen once. Sequencing used peripheral blood, obtained 28 days after the second AZD1222 dose. The source is an adult who received the AZD1222 COVID-19 vaccine. CDR3s leave out the opening cysteine and the closing phenylalanine or tryptophan.

V,CDR3
TRBV6-2/TRBV6-3,ASSADRGFSGANVLT
TRBV12-3/TRBV12-4,ASKRYNEQF
TRBV11-2,ASTSGYSGNTIY
TRBV13,ASSSSDRGPGSNQPQH
TRBV6-5,ASSYSTSNTEAF
TRBV25-1,ASSVPTGGPNTQY
TRBV14,ASSLARGLAGGLTYEQY
TRBV5-6,ASSLGLGPGNTIY
TRBV21-1,ASSKVSFKRELTDTQY
TRBV2,AGAGTPYEQY
TRBV3-1/TRBV3-2,ASSQDSGVVQANEKLF
TRBV6-5,ASRTQGTDTIY
TRBV7-3,ASSLSGPGAYNEQF
TRBV11-2,ASSQPLRLVYEQY
TRBV6-5,ASSPGQGMPYEQY
TRBV7-7,AVRLGGGRETQY
TRBV6-1,ASSGAGGGSRYNEQF
TRBV15,ATSTTGGRYEQY
TRBV5-4,ASSLEAENTEAF
TRBV19,ASSVPGLAFDEQF
TRBV7-6,ASSPSAGQFNSPLH
TRBV19,ASMATEFYSNQPQH
TRBV18,ASSPGVSDTQY
TRBV5-4,ASSRDNALYNEQF
TRBV19,ASSIGTGGVEAF
TRBV5-1,ASSLEAGGRMAPLH
TRBV11-3,ASSDRGYEQY
TRBV7-2,ASSFPERGYT
TRBV6-5,ASSLGTSLYNEQF
TRBV4-3,ASSQGRLNTGELF
TRBV10-3,AISESGTGNYGYT
TRBV19,ASSTGVYNEQF
TRBV19,ASSILGANYGYT